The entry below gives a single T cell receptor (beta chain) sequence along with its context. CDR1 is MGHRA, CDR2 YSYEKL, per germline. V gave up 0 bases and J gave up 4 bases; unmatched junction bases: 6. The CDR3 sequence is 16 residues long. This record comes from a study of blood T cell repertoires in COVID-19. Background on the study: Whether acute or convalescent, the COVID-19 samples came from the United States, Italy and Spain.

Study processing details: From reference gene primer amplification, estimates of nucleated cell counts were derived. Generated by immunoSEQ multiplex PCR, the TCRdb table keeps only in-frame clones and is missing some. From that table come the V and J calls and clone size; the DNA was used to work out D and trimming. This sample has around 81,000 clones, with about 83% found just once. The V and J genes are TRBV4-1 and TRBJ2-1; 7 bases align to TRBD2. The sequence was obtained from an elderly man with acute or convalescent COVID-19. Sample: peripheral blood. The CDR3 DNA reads TGCGCCAGCAGCCAAGAGAATAGCGGGCCGTACAATGAGCAGTTCTTC. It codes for CASSQENSGPYNEQFF.